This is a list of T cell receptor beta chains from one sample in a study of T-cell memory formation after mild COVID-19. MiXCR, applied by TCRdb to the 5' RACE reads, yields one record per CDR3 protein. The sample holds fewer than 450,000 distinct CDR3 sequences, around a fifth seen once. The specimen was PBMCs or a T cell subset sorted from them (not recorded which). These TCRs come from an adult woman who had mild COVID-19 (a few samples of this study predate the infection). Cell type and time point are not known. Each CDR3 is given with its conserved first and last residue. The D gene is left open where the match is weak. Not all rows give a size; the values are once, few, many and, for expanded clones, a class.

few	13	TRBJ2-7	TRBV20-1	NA	CSARDRLAYEQYF	TGCAGTGCTAGAGATCGGCTAGCGTACGAGCAGTACTTC
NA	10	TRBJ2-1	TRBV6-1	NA	CASINDEQFF	TGTGCCAGCATTAATGACGAGCAGTTCTTC
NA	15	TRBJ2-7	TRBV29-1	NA	CSVEDRGTGFGEQYF	TGCAGCGTTGAAGATCGAGGAACAGGCTTCGGTGAGCAGTACTTC
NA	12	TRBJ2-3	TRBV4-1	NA	CASSRQGDTQYF	TGCGCCAGCAGCCGCCAAGGAGATACGCAGTATTTT
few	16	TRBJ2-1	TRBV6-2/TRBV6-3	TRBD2	CASSPSGRGGYNEQFF	TGTGCCAGCAGTCCTAGCGGGAGAGGAGGGTACAATGAGCAGTTCTTC
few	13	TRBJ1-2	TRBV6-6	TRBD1	CASTLTGNYGYTF	TGTGCCAGCACGTTGACAGGGAACTATGGCTACACCTTC
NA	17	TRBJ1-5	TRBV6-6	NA	CASSPIHTQGANQPQHF	TGTGCCAGCAGTCCTATCCATACGCAGGGAGCGAATCAGCCCCAGCATTTT
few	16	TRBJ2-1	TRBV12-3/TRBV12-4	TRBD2	CASSLASAGGFNEQFF	TGTGCCAGCAGTTTAGCTTCAGCGGGGGGTTTCAATGAGCAGTTCTTC
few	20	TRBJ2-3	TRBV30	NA	CAWSLTVLGNAPVSTDTQYF	TGTGCCTGGAGCCTCACTGTCCTAGGAAATGCTCCTGTGAGCACAGATACGCAGTATTTT
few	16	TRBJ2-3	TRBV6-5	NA	CASSYEGTAGTDTQYF	TGTGCCAGCAGTTACGAAGGCACAGCCGGCACAGATACGCAGTATTTT
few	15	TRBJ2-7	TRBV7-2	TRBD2	CASSFGGGATYEQYF	TGTGCCAGCAGCTTTGGCGGGGGGGCTACCTACGAGCAGTACTTC
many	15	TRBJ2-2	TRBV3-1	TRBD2	CASSRGGARTGELFF	TGTGCCAGCAGCCGCGGGGGGGCTCGAACCGGGGAGCTGTTTTTT
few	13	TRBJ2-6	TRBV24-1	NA	CATSSQGANVLTF	TGTGCCACCAGTAGCCAGGGGGCCAACGTCCTGACTTTC
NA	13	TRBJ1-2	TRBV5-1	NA	CASRPDRFYGYTF	TGCGCCAGCAGACCGGACAGATTCTATGGCTACACCTTC
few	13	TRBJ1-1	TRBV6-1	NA	CASSVKGALKAFF	TGTGCCAGCAGTGTGAAAGGGGCCCTTAAGGCTTTCTTT
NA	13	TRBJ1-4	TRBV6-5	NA	CASSYSGGRKLFF	TGTGCCAGCAGTTACTCCGGGGGAAGGAAACTGTTTTTT
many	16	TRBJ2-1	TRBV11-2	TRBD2	CASSSLGTSDRNEQFF	TGTGCCAGCAGCTCATTGGGGACTAGCGATCGCAATGAGCAGTTCTTC
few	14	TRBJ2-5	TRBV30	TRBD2	CAWSSGLAGETQYF	TGTGCCTGGAGTTCGGGACTAGCGGGAGAGACCCAGTACTTC
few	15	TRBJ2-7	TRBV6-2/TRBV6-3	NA	CASSSSAGSSYEQYF	TGTGCCAGCAGCTCCTCAGCGGGCAGCTCCTACGAGCAGTACTTC
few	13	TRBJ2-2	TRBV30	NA	CALDRANTGELFF	TGTGCCTTGGACAGAGCGAACACCGGGGAGCTGTTTTTT
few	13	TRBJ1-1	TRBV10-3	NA	CAISERGDTEAFF	TGTGCCATCAGTGAACGAGGGGACACTGAAGCTTTCTTT
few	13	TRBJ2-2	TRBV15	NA	CATSKLPTGELFF	TGTGCCACCAGCAAACTGCCCACCGGGGAGCTGTTTTTT